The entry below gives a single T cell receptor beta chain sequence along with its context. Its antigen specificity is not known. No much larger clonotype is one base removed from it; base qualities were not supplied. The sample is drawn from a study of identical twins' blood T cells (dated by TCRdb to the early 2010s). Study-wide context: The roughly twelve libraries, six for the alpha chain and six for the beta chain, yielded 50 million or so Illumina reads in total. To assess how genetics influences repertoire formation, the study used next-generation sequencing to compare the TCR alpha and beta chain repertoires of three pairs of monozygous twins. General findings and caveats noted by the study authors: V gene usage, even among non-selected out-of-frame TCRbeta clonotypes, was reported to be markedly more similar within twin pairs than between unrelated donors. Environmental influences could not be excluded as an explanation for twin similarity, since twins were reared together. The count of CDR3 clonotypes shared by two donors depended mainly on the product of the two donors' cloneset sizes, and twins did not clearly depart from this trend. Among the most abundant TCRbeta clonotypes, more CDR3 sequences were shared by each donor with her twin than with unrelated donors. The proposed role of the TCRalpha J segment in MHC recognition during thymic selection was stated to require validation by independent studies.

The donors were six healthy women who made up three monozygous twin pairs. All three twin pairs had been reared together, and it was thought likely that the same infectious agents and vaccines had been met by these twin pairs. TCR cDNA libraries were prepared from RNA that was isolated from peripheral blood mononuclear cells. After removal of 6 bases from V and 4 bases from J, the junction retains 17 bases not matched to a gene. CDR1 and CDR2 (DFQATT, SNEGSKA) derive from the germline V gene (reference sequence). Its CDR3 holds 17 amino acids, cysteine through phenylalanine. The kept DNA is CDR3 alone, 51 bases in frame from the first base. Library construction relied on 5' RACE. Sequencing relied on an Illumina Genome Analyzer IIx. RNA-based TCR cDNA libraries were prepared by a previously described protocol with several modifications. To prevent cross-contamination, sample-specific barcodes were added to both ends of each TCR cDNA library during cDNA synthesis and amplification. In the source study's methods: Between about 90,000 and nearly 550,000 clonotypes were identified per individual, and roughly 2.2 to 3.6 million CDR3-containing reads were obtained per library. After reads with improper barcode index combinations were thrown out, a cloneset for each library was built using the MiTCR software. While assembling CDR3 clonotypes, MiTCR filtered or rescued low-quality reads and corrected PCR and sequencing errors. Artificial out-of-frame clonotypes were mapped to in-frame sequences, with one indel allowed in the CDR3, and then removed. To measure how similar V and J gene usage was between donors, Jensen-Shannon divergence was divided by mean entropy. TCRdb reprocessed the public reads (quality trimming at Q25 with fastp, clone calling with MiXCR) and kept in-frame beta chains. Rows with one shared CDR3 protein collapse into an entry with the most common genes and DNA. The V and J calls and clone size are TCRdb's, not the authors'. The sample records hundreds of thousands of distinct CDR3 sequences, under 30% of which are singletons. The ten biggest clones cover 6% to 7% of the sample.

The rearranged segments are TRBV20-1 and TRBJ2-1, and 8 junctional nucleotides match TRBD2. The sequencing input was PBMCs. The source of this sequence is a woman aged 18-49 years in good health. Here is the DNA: TGCAGTGCCGATCCGTACGAACGGGAGGGCCGGTACAATGAGCAGTTCTTC. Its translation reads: CSADPYEREGRYNEQFF.